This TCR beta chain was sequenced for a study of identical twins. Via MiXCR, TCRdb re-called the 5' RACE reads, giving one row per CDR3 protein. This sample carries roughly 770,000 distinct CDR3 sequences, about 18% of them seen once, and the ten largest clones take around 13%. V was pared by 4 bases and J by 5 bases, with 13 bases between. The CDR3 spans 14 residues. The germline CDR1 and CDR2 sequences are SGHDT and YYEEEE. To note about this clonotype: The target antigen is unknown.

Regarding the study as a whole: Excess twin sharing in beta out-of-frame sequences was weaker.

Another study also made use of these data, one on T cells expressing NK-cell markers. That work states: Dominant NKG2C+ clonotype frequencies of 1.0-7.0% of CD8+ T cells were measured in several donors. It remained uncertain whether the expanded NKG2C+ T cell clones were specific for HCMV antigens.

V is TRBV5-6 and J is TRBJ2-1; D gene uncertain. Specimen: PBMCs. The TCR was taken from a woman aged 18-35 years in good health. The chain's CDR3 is CASSPQVSHNEQFF. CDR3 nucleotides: TGTGCCAGCAGCCCGCAGGTGTCGCACAATGAGCAGTTCTTC.